The 14 T cell receptor beta chains given below trace back to one sample, sequenced in a study of response to subunit inactivated influenza vaccine. A single record per CDR3 protein comes from TCRdb applying MiXCR to the RT-PCR reads. The sample lists more than 400,000 distinct CDR3 sequences, over 9.5% seen once, with about an eighth in the top ten. Sequencing was performed on PBMCs from blood, taken roughly 6 weeks after vaccination. Every receptor here comes from a man aged 50-59 years who received an inactivated influenza vaccine.

This clonotype turned up a few times. This rearrangement joins TRBV20-1 to TRBJ2-7, with 14 bases identical to TRBD2. Trimming removed 7 bases from V and 2 bases from J; junction bases left unmatched: 4. CDR3 length equals 14 residues. The germline gives CDR1 DFQATT, CDR2 SNEGSKA (reference sequence). The DNA of the CDR3 is TGCAGTGTTATGACTAGCGGGAGGGCCTACGAGCAGTACTTC. It translates to CSVMTSGRAYEQYF.

The chain has TRBV4-2 and TRBJ2-1; weak D call: TRBD2 (6 bases). Germline-derived CDR1 and CDR2 are LGHNA and YNFKEQ. This CDR3 region has 14 residues. Trimming removed 0 bases from V and 7 bases from J, with 10 bases in between. CDR3 sequence reads: CASSQEPGVNEQFF. CDR3 DNA: TGTGCCAGCAGCCAAGAGCCGGGGGTTAATGAGCAGTTCTTC.

This clonotype was found a few times. The chain carries TRBV5-1 and TRBJ2-3; 9 nucleotides match TRBD1. The CDR3 is made up of 14 amino acids. Per the germline V gene, CDR1 is SGHRS and CDR2 is YFSETQ. Unmatched junction bases numbered 3, after V lost 3 bases and J lost 4 bases. The CDR3 coding sequence is TGCGCCAGCAGCTCTCGGACAGGGGCAGATACGCAGTATTTT. It codes for CASSSRTGADTQYF.

This clonotype has more than one count but fewer than ten. The chain uses TRBV12-3 or TRBV12-4 and TRBJ2-7; D call uncertain. Trimming stripped 0 bases from V and 2 bases from J, with 8 bases between. This CDR3 has 14 amino acids. As DNA, the CDR3 is TGTGCCAGCAGTTTAGCACCTGGACCCTACGAGCAGTACTTC. This translates into CASSLAPGPYEQYF.

This CDR3 reads CSARFGLAVGDTQYF. The CDR3 DNA sequence: TGCAGTGCTAGATTTGGACTAGCAGTAGGAGATACGCAGTATTTT. The rearrangement links TRBV20-1 to TRBJ2-3, with 8 bases fitting TRBD2. There are 15 residues in the CDR3. Trimming cost V 2 bases and J 5 bases; bases outside gene matches: 9. Germline CDR1 reads DFQATT; CDR2 reads SNEGSKA (reference sequence).

This chain connects TRBV15 to TRBJ2-1, with D perhaps matching TRBD1 (6 bases). Germline assignment: CDR1 LNHNV and CDR2 YYDKDF (reference sequence). The CDR3 extends over 17 amino acids. V was clipped by 0 bases and J by 0 bases, with 12 bases between them. The CDR3 DNA reads as TGTGCCACCAGCAGAGATACCGGGACAATCTCCTACAATGAGCAGTTCTTC. Protein product: CATSRDTGTISYNEQFF.

This clonotype was observed a handful of times. CDR3 region: CSARDRGWSNQPQHF. The CDR3 nucleotides read TGCAGTGCTCGCGACAGGGGTTGGAGCAATCAGCCCCAGCATTTT. This chain links TRBV20-1 with TRBJ1-5, with 8 nucleotides matching TRBD1. After removal of 5 bases from V and 1 base from J, the junction contained 7 bases not matched to a gene. In germline, CDR1 is DFQATT, CDR2 SNEGSKA (reference sequence). This CDR3 contains 15 residues.

V is TRBV15 and J is TRBJ2-2, with D perhaps matching TRBD2 (5 bases). Germline CDR1 and CDR2: LNHNV and YYDKDF (reference sequence). The CDR3 totals 14 residues. Between the trimmed V and J ends, which lost 7 bases and 4 bases, there was a span of 13 bases. The CDR3 DNA is TGTGCCACCACCCGGACTCTTGGCACCGGGGAGCTGTTTTTT. This sequence encodes CATTRTLGTGELFF.

This clonotype has just a few counts. The genes are TRBV12-3 or TRBV12-4 and TRBJ2-1; TRBD2 is a possible D gene (5 bases). The V end was cut by 9 bases, the J end by 0 bases, with 15 bases between. CDR3 length: 15 amino acids. CDR3 amino acids: CASEISGSSYNEQFF. CDR3 in DNA: TGTGCCAGTGAAATTTCGGGGAGCTCCTACAATGAGCAGTTCTTC.

This clonotype showed up many times. CDR3 sequence: CASRRTGDNEQFF. The CDR3 DNA reads as TGTGCCAGCAGAAGGACAGGGGACAATGAGCAGTTCTTC. J is TRBJ2-1 and V is TRBV7-9; 9 nucleotides line up with TRBD1. The junction had 2 bases not matched to a gene; V was cut back by 6 bases and J by 5 bases. This CDR3 contains 13 residues. The germline V gene has CDR1 SEHNR and CDR2 FQNEAQ (reference sequence).

Worth noting for this clonotype: One junction end does not reproduce the germline sequence, and a read error may be involved. The chain carries TRBV7-2 and TRBJ1-6; D call uncertain. Per the germline V gene, CDR1 is SGHTA and CDR2 is FQGNSA. This CDR3 contains 12 residues. CDR3 in DNA: TGTGCCAGCAGCTCCGATAATTCACCCATCCACTTT. It yields the protein CASSSDNSPIHF.

There are a few counts of this clonotype. The rearrangement joins TRBV7-9 to TRBJ2-1; D not resolved. Trimming cost V 3 bases and J 8 bases, with 8 bases left between them. CDR1 and CDR2 from the germline V gene are SEHNR and FQNEAQ (reference sequence). The CDR3 consists of 12 residues. The DNA for the CDR3 is TGTGCCAGCAGCTTCGAGCACTATGAGCAGTTCTTC. The encoded protein is CASSFEHYEQFF.

This clonotype was observed a handful of times. The gene calls are TRBV29-1 and TRBJ2-2; D is perhaps TRBD2 (6 bases). The CDR3 runs to 14 residues. V was trimmed by 4 bases and J by 3 bases, leaving 12 bases between them. Germline V gives CDR1 SQVTM, CDR2 ANQGSEA. CDR3 in DNA: TGCAGCGTTGCGGGCGGGATATACACCGGGGAGCTGTTTTTT. Translation gives CSVAGGIYTGELFF.

This clonotype was seen many times. This chain links TRBV2 with TRBJ2-7; D call uncertain. Germline lookup yields CDR1 SNHLY and CDR2 FYNNEI. This CDR3 contains 11 residues. V was cut by 6 bases and J by 4 bases, with 7 bases left in between. The CDR3 reads CASRNTYEQYF. The CDR3 bases are TGTGCCAGCAGAAATACATACGAGCAGTACTTC.